This T cell receptor (beta chain) was identified during a study of T cell repertoires in cytomegalovirus infection. In the study overall: HLA-B-restricted CMV epitopes that are well studied, plus recently identified HLA-C-restricted ones, were used by the study. An indication of both CMV infection and matching HLA type came from public TCR beta signatures.

On this clonotype: Its antigen remains unidentified.

From the reads, TCRdb called clonotypes with MiXCR, one entry per CDR3 protein. The table lists 340,000 or so distinct CDR3 sequences, roughly 25% of them singletons. The germline gives CDR1 DFQATT, CDR2 SNEGSKA (reference sequence). The V and J ends lost 5 bases and 1 base respectively, with 21 bases between them. The CDR3 extends over 17 amino acids. Study outcomes and limitations: Cumulative public TCR beta family frequency identified CMV carriers with the relevant HLA. There were HLA-C-restricted CMV-specific TCR beta clonotypes dominating the ex vivo response.

The material sequenced was cultured PBMCs, taken from culture after CMV antigen stimulation. The V gene is TRBV20-1, the J gene TRBJ2-1, with D maybe TRBD2 (5 bases). This TCR was recovered from a human donor in good health (CMV status not recorded). Some clones in this sample may be carry-over from other donors' samples. This chain's CDR3 is CSAALGVSGGSYNEQFF. Written as DNA, the CDR3 is TGCAGTGCTGCCCTGGGTGTGAGCGGAGGTTCCTACAATGAGCAGTTCTTC.